These 14 T cell receptor beta chains came from one sample sequenced in a study of T-cell reconstitution after alpha-beta-depleted transplantation in children. Preparation of the TCRbeta library used unique molecular identifiers. TCRdb passed the PCR reads through MiXCR, listing each CDR3 protein once. The sample gives about 980,000 distinct CDR3 sequences, roughly 29% of which show up once; 28% is in the top ten. The sequencing used PBMCs, mostly from graft donor cells, collected 360 days after TCRalphabeta/CD19-depleted stem cell transplant. These receptors all come from a boy under two years old who had a stem cell transplant for SCID, so the T cells may come from the graft donor.

In this sample, this clonotype turned up a few times. The rearrangement uses TRBV7-6 and TRBJ2-3, with a weak D call TRBD2 (5 bases). This CDR3 has 16 amino acids. The germline V gene has CDR1 SGHVS and CDR2 FNYEAQ. Trimming left V 0 bases short and J 2 bases short, with 12 bases between. The CDR3 DNA follows: TGTGCCAGCAGCTTAGCGCCGGGGTCCCTCACAGATACGCAGTATTTT. This codes for CASSLAPGSLTDTQYF.

The chain recombines TRBV25-1 with TRBJ1-1; perhaps TRBD1 as D (5 bases). Germline V gene lookup returns CDR1 MGHDK and CDR2 SYGVNS. The V gene lost 3 bases and the J gene lost 5 bases, with 10 bases spanning the gap. This CDR3 has 13 residues. This CDR3 is CASSEGGRTEAFF. The CDR3 DNA reads TGTGCCAGCAGTGAGGGGGGAAGGACTGAAGCTTTCTTT.

This clonotype was detected a few times. The chain uses TRBV19 and TRBJ1-5; the D gene is possibly TRBD1 (5 bases). This CDR3 spans 18 amino acids. The germline CDR1 and CDR2 sequences are LNHDA and SQIVND (reference sequence). With 5 bases removed from V and 4 bases from J, the gap between germline ends came to 24 bases. Here the CDR3 reads CASSFGRGRGVPNQPQHF. In DNA form, the CDR3 reads TGTGCCAGTAGTTTTGGCCGGGGACGAGGCGTCCCTAATCAGCCCCAGCATTTT.

This clonotype was counted a few times. The chain is built from TRBV20-1 and TRBJ1-3; no clear D gene. Germline V gene lookup returns CDR1 DFQATT and CDR2 SNEGSKA (reference sequence). Deletions cut 6 bases from V and 3 bases from J, with 15 bases between. The CDR3 has 14 amino acids. CDR3 DNA sequence: TGCAGTGCAGCAGGAGACTACCTTGGAAACACCATATATTTT. This gives the protein CSAAGDYLGNTIYF.

This clonotype was seen repeatedly, ten times or more. This chain uses TRBV10-3 with TRBJ2-3, with D perhaps TRBD1 or TRBD2 (6 bases each). Germline loops: CDR1 ENHRY, CDR2 SYGVKD. Trimming cost V 7 bases and J 3 bases, with 14 bases left between them. The CDR3 is 14 residues long. The CDR3 reads CAIKEGGRTDTQYF. DNA of the CDR3: TGTGCCATCAAGGAGGGGGGCCGGACAGATACGCAGTATTTT.

This clonotype was counted a few times. V and J are TRBV20-1 and TRBJ1-1; D gene unclear. Per germline, CDR1 DFQATT and CDR2 SNEGSKA (reference sequence). This CDR3 is 12 amino acids long. V dropped 2 bases and J dropped 5 bases, with 9 bases sitting between them. In DNA, the CDR3 is TGCAGTGCTAGACCGGGCCGAACTGAAGCTTTCTTT. Translation: CSARPGRTEAFF.

V gene TRBV4-3 combines with J gene TRBJ2-2; D is undetermined. CDR1 is LGHNA and CDR2 is YSLEER in the germline V gene. Trimming removed 1 base at V and 7 bases at J, with 10 bases between. The CDR3 has 14 residues. The CDR3 nucleotides are TGCGCCAGCAGCCAAGTTCAGTTAATCGGGGAGCTGTTTTTT. This codes for CASSQVQLIGELFF.

This clonotype appeared a few times. The rearrangement uses TRBV12-3 or TRBV12-4 and TRBJ2-5; 9 nucleotides line up with TRBD1. The CDR3 has 13 amino acids. V trimming: 8 bases; J trimming: 4 bases; junction bases outside the gene matches: 5. The chain's CDR3 is CASGQGILETQYF. DNA of the CDR3: TGTGCCAGCGGACAGGGGATATTAGAGACCCAGTACTTC.

The chain employs TRBV28 and TRBJ2-7, with D perhaps matching TRBD1 or TRBD2 (5 bases each). The CDR3 is 11 amino acids. The V end lost 7 bases, the J end lost 2 bases, and 6 bases lay between the germline ends. CDR1 is MDHEN and CDR2 is SYDVKM in the germline V gene. The CDR3: CASTGPYEQYF. CDR3 DNA sequence: TGTGCCAGCACGGGGCCCTACGAGCAGTACTTC. The full variable domain, in which reference TRBV28 and TRBJ2-7 provide the parts outside the CDR3, is DVKVTQSSRYLVKRTGEKVFLECVQDMDHENMFWYRQDPGLGLRLIYFSYDVKMKEKGDIPEGYSVSREKKERFSLILESASTNQTSMYLCASTGPYEQYFGPGTRLTVT.

V gene TRBV27 combines with J gene TRBJ2-5; D is perhaps TRBD1 (5 bases). Germline loops: CDR1 MNHEY, CDR2 SMNVEV (reference sequence). The length of the CDR3 is 14 residues. With 3 bases removed from V and 4 bases from J, the gap between germline ends came to 12 bases. The CDR3 loop reads CASSFSRVGETQYF. DNA of the CDR3: TGTGCCAGCAGTTTTAGCAGGGTGGGAGAGACCCAGTACTTC.

The V and J genes are TRBV6-5 and TRBJ2-5; D is uncertain. From germline, CDR1 is MNHEY and CDR2 SVGAGI. The ends were cut back, 0 bases at V and 6 bases at J, with 14 bases in the middle. The CDR3 consists of 15 residues. The CDR3 protein is CASSYSIALDKTQYF. As DNA, the CDR3 is TGTGCCAGCAGTTACTCGATAGCCCTAGACAAGACCCAGTACTTC.

This clonotype was found a few times. The chain couples TRBV7-2 to TRBJ2-7; D gene unclear. V was clipped by 1 base and J by 0 bases, with 16 bases between them. CDR3 length: 17 amino acids. CDR1 is SGHTA and CDR2 is FQGNSA in the germline V gene. CDR3 nucleotide sequence: TGTGCCAGCAGCTTAGGATCAATGGCACACCGCTCCTACGAGCAGTACTTC. It is translated as CASSLGSMAHRSYEQYF.

This clonotype has just a few counts. The V gene is TRBV20-1, the J gene TRBJ2-3; D gene unclear. Trimming stripped 0 bases from V and 5 bases from J, with 18 bases between. Germline V gene data show CDR1 as DFQATT and CDR2 as SNEGSKA (reference sequence). The CDR3 totals 16 residues. CDR3 coding DNA: TGCAGTGCTAGAGATTCGGTAACAGTGAAAAAAGATACGCAGTATTTT. It translates to CSARDSVTVKKDTQYF.

The V and J genes are TRBV12-3 or TRBV12-4 and TRBJ1-2; 7 nucleotides line up with TRBD1. There are 14 residues in the CDR3. With V trimmed by 6 bases and J by 3 bases, 7 bases remained unmatched. CDR3 region: CASSLTGAHYGYTF. As DNA, the CDR3 is TGTGCCAGCAGCCTCACAGGGGCCCACTATGGCTACACCTTC.